These T cell receptor beta chains were read from a single sample in a study of blood T cells in healthy people across ages. TCRdb re-called the 5' RACE reads through MiXCR, storing one row per CDR3 protein. The table lists about 1.8 million distinct CDR3 sequences, just under 50% of them singletons, with approximately 2% in the top ten. Sequenced material: blood. The receptors were sampled from a woman in her forties in good health. Both conserved end residues are part of each CDR3. The D gene is left open where the match is weak. Clone size is not always given. Where it is, it says once, few, many or a class for expanded clones.

clone size: few
J gene: TRBJ2-1
D gene: NA
V gene: TRBV6-2/TRBV6-3
CDR3 DNA: TGTGCCAGTACTAGGGGTATCGGTGAGCAGTTCTTC
CDR3 protein: CASTRGIGEQFF

clone size: once
J gene: TRBJ2-7
D gene: TRBD2
V gene: TRBV24-1
CDR3 DNA: TGTGCCACCAGTCGGGCTAGCGGCGAGCAGTACTTC
CDR3 protein: CATSRASGEQYF

clone size: once
J gene: TRBJ1-2
D gene: TRBD1
V gene: TRBV6-2/TRBV6-3
CDR3 DNA: TGTGCCAGCAGAACAGGGGGCTTCAATGGCTACACCTTC
CDR3 protein: CASRTGGFNGYTF

clone size: NA
J gene: TRBJ2-3
D gene: NA
V gene: TRBV6-5
CDR3 DNA: TGTGCCAGCAGTTCTAATCGCCTAAAAACAGATACGCAGTATTTT
CDR3 protein: CASSSNRLKTDTQYF

clone size: few
J gene: TRBJ2-5
D gene: NA
V gene: TRBV29-1
CDR3 DNA: TGCAGCGTTGGAAAGGCGGTCGGGGAGCAGTACTTC
CDR3 protein: CSVGKAVGEQYF

clone size: few
J gene: TRBJ2-3
D gene: TRBD2
V gene: TRBV5-1
CDR3 DNA: TGCGCCAGCAGCTCAAGACTAGCGTCCTCACACGATACGCAGTATTTT
CDR3 protein: CASSSRLASSHDTQYF

clone size: NA
J gene: TRBJ2-3
D gene: TRBD2
V gene: TRBV6-4
CDR3 DNA: TGTGCCAGAGTGGGCCGTAGCGGGGAGGTCCTTTGGGCAGATACGCAGTATTTT
CDR3 protein: CARVGRSGEVLWADTQYF

clone size: NA
J gene: TRBJ2-3
D gene: NA
V gene: TRBV12-3/TRBV12-4
CDR3 DNA: TGTGCCAGCAGTTTTAAGGTAGATACGCAGTATTTT
CDR3 protein: CASSFKVDTQYF

clone size: NA
J gene: TRBJ2-5
D gene: NA
V gene: TRBV20-1
CDR3 DNA: TGCAGTGTGCGAGGAGGGGCCCAGTACTTC
CDR3 protein: CSVRGGAQYF

clone size: NA
J gene: TRBJ2-7
D gene: TRBD1
V gene: TRBV7-2
CDR3 DNA: TGTGCCAGCAGCTTAGAAGCGACAGGGTCCGAGCAGTACTTC
CDR3 protein: CASSLEATGSEQYF

clone size: NA
J gene: TRBJ1-2
D gene: TRBD1
V gene: TRBV7-2
CDR3 DNA: TGTGCCAGCAGCTCAACACCGGGACAGGGTAGCTACACCTTC
CDR3 protein: CASSSTPGQGSYTF

clone size: NA
J gene: TRBJ1-2
D gene: NA
V gene: TRBV25-1
CDR3 DNA: TGTGCCAGCAGTGAATCCCGCTCCTCCTATGGCTACACCTTC
CDR3 protein: CASSESRSSYGYTF

clone size: NA
J gene: TRBJ2-3
D gene: NA
V gene: TRBV19
CDR3 DNA: TGTGCCAGTAGTATAGCTGGAGGGGTGGCGGATACGCAGTATTTT
CDR3 protein: CASSIAGGVADTQYF

clone size: NA
J gene: TRBJ2-3
D gene: NA
V gene: TRBV10-3
CDR3 DNA: TGTGCCATCGCTCCCGGGGGGACAGAGACGCAGTATTTT
CDR3 protein: CAIAPGGTETQYF

clone size: NA
J gene: TRBJ1-2
D gene: NA
V gene: TRBV14
CDR3 DNA: TGTGCCAGCAGCCGCCCGGGGCAGGGGCCCTATGGCTACACCTTC
CDR3 protein: CASSRPGQGPYGYTF

clone size: NA
J gene: TRBJ1-2
D gene: TRBD1
V gene: TRBV28
CDR3 DNA: TGTGCCAGCAGTGAAGGACAGGGGCTCCCCTATGGCTACACCTTC
CDR3 protein: CASSEGQGLPYGYTF

clone size: NA
J gene: TRBJ2-5
D gene: TRBD2
V gene: TRBV24-1
CDR3 DNA: TGTGCCACCAGTGATCCAGGACTAGCGGAGGCCCGAGAGACCCAGTACTTC
CDR3 protein: CATSDPGLAEARETQYF

clone size: NA
J gene: TRBJ2-5
D gene: NA
V gene: TRBV4-3
CDR3 DNA: TGCGCCAGCAGTCGCGGCCGTGGCGGTGGGGAGACCCAGTACTTC
CDR3 protein: CASSRGRGGGETQYF

clone size: many
J gene: TRBJ2-3
D gene: NA
V gene: TRBV9
CDR3 DNA: TGTGCCAGCAGCGTAGCAAGCACATTTCTAGATACGCAGTATTTT
CDR3 protein: CASSVASTFLDTQYF

clone size: few
J gene: TRBJ2-3
D gene: TRBD1
V gene: TRBV4-3
CDR3 DNA: TGCGCCAGCAGCCAAGACCAGCGAGGGGGCCCTTTAGATACGCAGTATTTT
CDR3 protein: CASSQDQRGGPLDTQYF

clone size: NA
J gene: TRBJ1-5
D gene: NA
V gene: TRBV20-1
CDR3 DNA: TGCAGTGCTACACCAGGGAAGCATATGGGCAATCAGCCCCAGCATTTT
CDR3 protein: CSATPGKHMGNQPQHF

clone size: NA
J gene: TRBJ2-3
D gene: NA
V gene: TRBV12-3/TRBV12-4
CDR3 DNA: TGTGCCAGCAGTCCCCCTAGAAGAGTGAGGGGGGATACGCAGTATTTT
CDR3 protein: CASSPPRRVRGDTQYF

clone size: once
J gene: TRBJ2-1
D gene: TRBD1
V gene: TRBV9
CDR3 DNA: TGTGCCAGCAACCCGTCTCAGGGGGCTGGCGATGAGCAGTTCTTC
CDR3 protein: CASNPSQGAGDEQFF

clone size: NA
J gene: TRBJ2-3
D gene: NA
V gene: TRBV6-6
CDR3 DNA: TGTGCCAGCAGTTATTTGGCGAAGCCAGCTACGCAGTATTTT
CDR3 protein: CASSYLAKPATQYF

clone size: NA
J gene: TRBJ2-1
D gene: TRBD2
V gene: TRBV6-5
CDR3 DNA: TGTGCCAGCAGTTACCCCGGGACTAGCGTCTATGAGCAGTTCTTC
CDR3 protein: CASSYPGTSVYEQFF

clone size: NA
J gene: TRBJ2-7
D gene: NA
V gene: TRBV28
CDR3 DNA: TGTGCCAGCAGCAGACTTCCAGTCTCCTACGAGCAGTACTTC
CDR3 protein: CASSRLPVSYEQYF

clone size: NA
J gene: TRBJ1-4
D gene: TRBD1
V gene: TRBV7-8
CDR3 DNA: TGTGCCAGCAGCTTGGGACAGGGGTGGTCTGAAAAACTGTTTTTT
CDR3 protein: CASSLGQGWSEKLFF

clone size: NA
J gene: TRBJ1-2
D gene: NA
V gene: TRBV7-9
CDR3 DNA: TGTGTCAGCAGCTCCAACAGGGCCCCCGTCTTCTATGGCTACACCTTC
CDR3 protein: CVSSSNRAPVFYGYTF

clone size: few
J gene: TRBJ2-5
D gene: NA
V gene: TRBV12-3/TRBV12-4
CDR3 DNA: TGTGCCAGCAAAATGGGTCTGCAAGAGACCCAGTACTTC
CDR3 protein: CASKMGLQETQYF

clone size: NA
J gene: TRBJ2-1
D gene: TRBD2
V gene: TRBV5-1
CDR3 DNA: TGCGCCAGCAGCTTGGCCTCACTAGCGGATACCTACAATGAGCAGTTCTTC
CDR3 protein: CASSLASLADTYNEQFF

clone size: NA
J gene: TRBJ1-4
D gene: NA
V gene: TRBV27
CDR3 DNA: TGTGCCAGCAGTTTCCAGGGAGCGGCTGAAAAACTGTTTTTT
CDR3 protein: CASSFQGAAEKLFF

clone size: NA
J gene: TRBJ2-5
D gene: NA
V gene: TRBV11-2
CDR3 DNA: TGTGCCAGCAGCTTAGACGAGTTAGGGAGGCGGACCCAGTACTTC
CDR3 protein: CASSLDELGRRTQYF

clone size: once
J gene: TRBJ2-1
D gene: TRBD2
V gene: TRBV5-6
CDR3 DNA: TGTGCCAGCAGCCGGGGCGTGGCTAGCGGACTCTACAATGAGCAGTTCTTC
CDR3 protein: CASSRGVASGLYNEQFF

clone size: NA
J gene: TRBJ1-2
D gene: NA
V gene: TRBV12-3/TRBV12-4
CDR3 DNA: TGTGCCAGCAGTCAGGCCGGCCGTTATGGCTACACCTTC
CDR3 protein: CASSQAGRYGYTF

clone size: NA
J gene: TRBJ2-5
D gene: NA
V gene: TRBV5-1
CDR3 DNA: TGCGCCAGCAGCTTGCGGGACCTAACAGAGACCCAGTACTTC
CDR3 protein: CASSLRDLTETQYF

clone size: NA
J gene: TRBJ2-7
D gene: TRBD1
V gene: TRBV11-2
CDR3 DNA: TGTGCCAGCAGCTTGGAATCCGGGACAGGGTTCTACAATGAGCAGTACTTC
CDR3 protein: CASSLESGTGFYNEQYF

clone size: NA
J gene: TRBJ1-2
D gene: NA
V gene: TRBV27
CDR3 DNA: TGTGCCAGCAGTTCCTCCCCCGGGGGCTACACCTTC
CDR3 protein: CASSSSPGGYTF

clone size: once
J gene: TRBJ2-3
D gene: TRBD2
V gene: TRBV27
CDR3 DNA: TGTGCCAGCACCACTAGCGGGGGTATGAGTATGACAGATACGCAGTATTTT
CDR3 protein: CASTTSGGMSMTDTQYF

clone size: NA
J gene: TRBJ2-3
D gene: TRBD2
V gene: TRBV4-2
CDR3 DNA: TGTGCCAGCAGTAGGTTGGGCGGGGGGGCGGTCACAGATACGCAGTATTTT
CDR3 protein: CASSRLGGGAVTDTQYF

clone size: NA
J gene: TRBJ2-5
D gene: TRBD2
V gene: TRBV7-2
CDR3 DNA: TGTGCCAGCAGCCACATGGCCCCGGGGGGGGAGACCCAGTACTTC
CDR3 protein: CASSHMAPGGETQYF

clone size: NA
J gene: TRBJ2-3
D gene: NA
V gene: TRBV5-4
CDR3 DNA: TGTGCCAGCAGCCAGGACCTAGCCCCAGATACGCAGTATTTT
CDR3 protein: CASSQDLAPDTQYF

clone size: NA
J gene: TRBJ2-1
D gene: TRBD2
V gene: TRBV14
CDR3 DNA: TGTGCCAGCAGCCAACCGAGCGGGGGGGCAAGGAATGAGCAGTTCTTC
CDR3 protein: CASSQPSGGARNEQFF

clone size: NA
J gene: TRBJ1-4
D gene: NA
V gene: TRBV9
CDR3 DNA: TGTGCCAGCAGCGTAGCAGGGGCGGCAAATGAAAAACTGTTTTTT
CDR3 protein: CASSVAGAANEKLFF

clone size: few
J gene: TRBJ2-1
D gene: NA
V gene: TRBV6-5
CDR3 DNA: TGTGCCAGCAGTTACTCGAGTGACAGTTTCTCCAATGAGCAGTTCTTC
CDR3 protein: CASSYSSDSFSNEQFF

clone size: NA
J gene: TRBJ2-3
D gene: NA
V gene: TRBV12-3/TRBV12-4
CDR3 DNA: TGTGCCAGCAGTTTAGTGAGGTGGGATACGCAGTATTTT
CDR3 protein: CASSLVRWDTQYF

clone size: NA
J gene: TRBJ2-3
D gene: NA
V gene: TRBV6-2/TRBV6-3
CDR3 DNA: TGTGCCAGCAGTGCCCTCAGGGCAGATACGCAGTATTTT
CDR3 protein: CASSALRADTQYF

clone size: NA
J gene: TRBJ2-7
D gene: TRBD1
V gene: TRBV29-1
CDR3 DNA: TGCAGCGTGGGGACAGGGGGCTTGAAGTACTTC
CDR3 protein: CSVGTGGLKYF

clone size: NA
J gene: TRBJ1-1
D gene: NA
V gene: TRBV12-3/TRBV12-4
CDR3 DNA: TGTGCCAGCAGTTTGGGGGTTTATGGCACTGAAGCTTTCTTT
CDR3 protein: CASSLGVYGTEAFF

clone size: NA
J gene: TRBJ2-7
D gene: NA
V gene: TRBV6-2/TRBV6-3
CDR3 DNA: TGTGCCAGCAGCCTAGGAAATTGGCAGACCTACGAGCAGTACTTC
CDR3 protein: CASSLGNWQTYEQYF

clone size: NA
J gene: TRBJ1-6
D gene: NA
V gene: TRBV20-1
CDR3 DNA: TGCAGTGCTAGAGACAGGTCAAATGGTTCACCCCTCCACTTT
CDR3 protein: CSARDRSNGSPLHF

clone size: few
J gene: TRBJ2-5
D gene: TRBD1
V gene: TRBV7-2
CDR3 DNA: TGTGCCAGCAGCCCCGGGACAGGGATGAAGCAGTACTTC
CDR3 protein: CASSPGTGMKQYF

clone size: NA
J gene: TRBJ2-3
D gene: NA
V gene: TRBV28
CDR3 DNA: TGTGCCAGCGGTTTGCCTAACTTAGATACGCAGTATTTT
CDR3 protein: CASGLPNLDTQYF

clone size: once
J gene: TRBJ2-3
D gene: TRBD2
V gene: TRBV7-2
CDR3 DNA: TGTGCCAGCAGCTTAGTTACGACCGGGACTAGCCGCACAGATACGCAGTATTTT
CDR3 protein: CASSLVTTGTSRTDTQYF

clone size: few
J gene: TRBJ2-7
D gene: NA
V gene: TRBV20-1
CDR3 DNA: TGCAGTGCTAGAGATCGGCGAGTCCCCAACAACGAGCAGTACTTC
CDR3 protein: CSARDRRVPNNEQYF

clone size: NA
J gene: TRBJ2-5
D gene: TRBD2
V gene: TRBV6-5
CDR3 DNA: TGTGCCAGCAGTTACTCGACGGGGGCGGGGGGAGAGACCCAGTACTTC
CDR3 protein: CASSYSTGAGGETQYF

clone size: few
J gene: TRBJ2-7
D gene: NA
V gene: TRBV12-3/TRBV12-4
CDR3 DNA: TGTGCCAGCAGTCGAACTGACAGCCAGACCTACGAGCAGTACTTC
CDR3 protein: CASSRTDSQTYEQYF

clone size: NA
J gene: TRBJ1-2
D gene: NA
V gene: TRBV7-2
CDR3 DNA: TGTGCCAGCAGCTTTAAAATGACAGATTTCTATGGCTACACCTTC
CDR3 protein: CASSFKMTDFYGYTF